Detailed here is one TCR beta chain. This sample stems from a study of blood T cell repertoires in COVID-19. Overall study context: Material from acute and convalescent COVID-19 was sourced from the United States, Italy and Spain. PBMCs, B-cell-depleted T cells, or T cells were the source of the cDNA or gDNA that made up the material.

Authors' processing steps: For nucleated cells, counts were estimated from reference gene primer amplification. Clones were sequenced by immunoSEQ multiplex PCR, and TCRdb holds only the in-frame ones, with some missing. That table supplies the V and J calls and clone size; D and trimming were determined from the DNA. The repertoire holds 120,000 to 150,000 clones, roughly 84% seen once, with 7.5% to 8.5% in the top ten. The V end was cut by 0 bases, the J end by 4 bases, with 12 bases between. From germline, CDR1 is KGHSH and CDR2 LQKENI. The CDR3 is made up of 15 amino acids. The sequence derives from a human donor in a cohort sampled during active COVID-19. This chain joins TRBV18 and TRBJ1-2; perhaps TRBD1 as D (5 bases). Sequenced input: peripheral blood. The CDR3 loop is CASSPPVQGGYGYTF. The CDR3 DNA sequence: TGTGCCAGCTCACCACCGGTCCAGGGTGGCTATGGCTACACCTTC.